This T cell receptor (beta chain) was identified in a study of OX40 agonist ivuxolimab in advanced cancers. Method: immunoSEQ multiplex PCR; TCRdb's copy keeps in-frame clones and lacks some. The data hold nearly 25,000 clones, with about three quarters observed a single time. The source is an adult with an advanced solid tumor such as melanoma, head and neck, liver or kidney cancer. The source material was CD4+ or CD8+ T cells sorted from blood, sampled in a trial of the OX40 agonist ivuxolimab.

This CDR3 is CASSYQGYEQYF. CDR3 bases: TGTGCCAGCAGTTACCAGGGATACGAGCAGTACTTC. V is TRBV6-8 and J is TRBJ2-7, with TRBD1 as a possible D gene (5 bases). Trimming removed 2 bases from V and 4 bases from J, with 6 bases in between. CDR1 and CDR2 from the germline V gene are MNHGY and SAAAGT. CDR3 length: 12 amino acids.